In this sample, the clone carrying this T cell receptor (beta chain) turned up many times. Its antigen is not identified. These data come from a study of early T cells in non-severe SARS-CoV-2 infection. Study at large: Sequencing input comprised bulk RNA from unsorted whole blood; chain pairing was not available. Study-wide results and limits: Database matching using VDJdb favored anti-spike CD8 responses, with private and CD4 specificities left missing.

Individually, cDNA molecules had unique molecular identifiers attached to them. TCRdb reanalysed the 5' RACE reads using MiXCR and keeps one entry per CDR3 protein. The sample has more than 85,000 distinct CDR3 sequences; approximately 16% are singletons. The CDR3 contains 13 residues. V dropped 7 bases and J dropped 5 bases, with 12 bases sitting between them. The sequenced sample was whole blood, obtained at baseline. The receptor's source is an adult who was a healthcare worker with PCR-confirmed SARS-CoV-2 infection or an uninfected control (not recorded which). The gene calls are TRBV12-3 or TRBV12-4 and TRBJ2-4; D is undetermined. CDR3 region: CASNLGMQNIQYF. Written as DNA, the CDR3 is TGTGCCAGCAACCTGGGGATGCAAAACATTCAGTACTTC.